These 23 T cell receptor beta chains were sequenced from one sample in a study of CD8 T cells in ankylosing spondylitis (dated by TCRdb to 2017 to 2019). Library construction relied on 5' RACE. TCRdb shows the sequencer as Illumina HiSeq 2500. TCRdb cleaned the public reads at Q25 with fastp, built clones with MiXCR and kept in-frame beta chains. Each entry merges the rows of one CDR3 protein and shows their most common DNA and genes. A total of approximately 300,000 distinct CDR3 sequences appear in this sample, roughly 20% of them only once. Jointly, the top ten make up 7.8% of the sample. The sequenced sample consisted of blood, either unsorted or a sorted T cell fraction (not recorded which). These receptors were obtained from a male donor with ankylosing spondylitis or in good health (not recorded which).

This clonotype was recorded a few times. The chain employs TRBV9 and TRBJ2-6, with a possible D match to TRBD1 (7 bases). CDR1 and CDR2 from the germline V gene are SGDLS and YYNGEE. The length of the CDR3 is 14 residues. Trimming left V 7 bases short and J 6 bases short, with 14 bases between. CDR3 nucleotides: TGTGCCAGCCACAGGGGAGGAACGGCCAACGTCCTGACTTTC. Residues: CASHRGGTANVLTF.

This clonotype was seen a few times. The chain uses TRBV5-5 and TRBJ1-1; possibly TRBD1 for D (6 bases). The germline V and J ends were trimmed by 0 bases and 5 bases, with 14 bases remaining between them. This CDR3 has 15 amino acids. The germline V gene has CDR1 SGHKS and CDR2 YYEKEE (reference sequence). This chain's CDR3 is CASSLAVGARTEAFF. In DNA form, the CDR3 reads TGTGCCAGCAGCTTGGCCGTGGGGGCCCGGACTGAAGCTTTCTTT.

There are a few counts of this clonotype. This chain connects TRBV5-1 to TRBJ1-1; D possibly corresponds to TRBD1 (5 bases). This CDR3 has 17 amino acids. Looked up from germline, CDR1 is SGHRS and CDR2 is YFSETQ. The V end lost 0 bases, the J end lost 1 base, and 16 bases lay between the germline ends. This CDR3 is CASSLVTTVRGNTEAFF. In DNA, the CDR3 is TGCGCCAGCAGCTTGGTGACAACCGTGAGGGGGAACACTGAAGCTTTCTTT.

This clonotype was counted many times. V usage is TRBV6-2 or TRBV6-3 and J usage is TRBJ2-3; D is unclear. Germline assignment: CDR1 MNHEY and CDR2 SVGEGT. The germline V and J ends were trimmed by 0 bases and 3 bases, with 7 bases remaining between them. This CDR3 has 14 amino acids. The CDR3: CASSYSMPTDTQYF. DNA of the CDR3: TGTGCCAGCAGTTACTCGATGCCGACAGATACGCAGTATTTT.

This clonotype came up many times. CDR3 loop: CASSLLADLAKNIQYF. The CDR3 DNA sequence: TGCGCCAGCTCATTACTAGCCGACCTAGCCAAAAACATTCAGTACTTC. The rearrangement uses TRBV4-1 and TRBJ2-4; D is possibly TRBD2 (6 bases). The V end was cut by 8 bases, the J end by 0 bases, with 17 bases between. Looked up from germline, CDR1 is MGHRA and CDR2 is YSYEKL. This CDR3 comprises 16 residues.

The table lists this clonotype with a few counts. The chain combines TRBV5-1 with TRBJ2-2, with 7 bases lining up with TRBD2. CDR1 SGHRS and CDR2 YFSETQ come from the germline V gene. The junction had 9 bases not matched to a gene; V was cut back by 0 bases and J by 4 bases. The CDR3 spans 17 residues. CDR3 amino acids: CASSLEPGGFVTGELFF. The CDR3, as DNA: TGCGCCAGCAGCTTGGAGCCGGGAGGTTTTGTCACCGGGGAGCTGTTTTTT.

This clonotype appeared many times. The V gene is TRBV6-5, the J gene TRBJ1-1, with D possibly being TRBD1 (6 bases). The V gene's germline CDR1 is MNHEY and CDR2 SVGAGI. V lost 2 bases to trimming and J lost 11 bases, with 15 bases between them. This CDR3 contains 13 residues. The CDR3 sequence is CASSYGGRVPAFF. The DNA of the CDR3 is TGTGCCAGCAGTTACGGGGGGCGCGTTCCGGCTTTCTTT.

J is TRBJ2-5 and V is TRBV4-1; perhaps TRBD2 as D (5 bases). The V end was cut by 0 bases, the J end by 5 bases, with 10 bases between. Germline CDR1 MGHRA, CDR2 YSYEKL. The CDR3 is 14 amino acids. The CDR3 DNA is TGCGCCAGCAGCCAAGACAATCCGGGGGAGACCCAGTACTTC. Its translation: CASSQDNPGETQYF.

This chain joins TRBV5-1 and TRBJ2-3; D is ambiguous. V lost 3 bases and J lost 1, with 6 bases in between. Germline lookup yields CDR1 SGHRS and CDR2 YFSETQ. The CDR3 runs 13 residues. DNA of the CDR3: TGCGCCAGCAGCTGGCAGGGCACAGATACGCAGTATTTT. Its translation: CASSWQGTDTQYF.

This clonotype was counted only a few times. This chain joins TRBV13 and TRBJ2-7; D tentatively reads TRBD1 or TRBD2 (7 bases each). Germline-derived CDR1 and CDR2 are PRHDT and FYEKMQ (reference sequence). This CDR3 comprises 14 residues. With 3 bases removed from V and 2 bases from J, the gap between germline ends came to 11 bases. The CDR3 is CASSFSGTAYEQYV. CDR3 sequence (DNA): TGTGCCAGCAGCTTCAGCGGGACAGCCTACGAGCAGTACGTC.

J is TRBJ2-3 and V is TRBV6-1; 8 nucleotides line up with TRBD1. Germline V gives CDR1 MNHNS, CDR2 SASEGT. CDR3 length equals 16 residues. The V and J ends lost 4 bases and 0 bases, in that order; junction bases with no gene match: 6. Here the CDR3 reads CASSGQYRGSTDTQYF. For the CDR3, the DNA is TGTGCCAGCAGTGGACAATACAGGGGGAGCACAGATACGCAGTATTTT.

Regarding this clonotype: The CDR3 does not end in the conserved phenylalanine or tryptophan, so this is likely a read error. The chain couples TRBV24-1 to TRBJ2-1; 10 positions match TRBD2. The germline CDR1 and CDR2 sequences are KGHDR and SFDVKD. J gave up 7 bases and V 3 bases, and 8 bases lay outside the gene matches. The CDR3 is 16 residues long. The CDR3 coding sequence is TGTGCCACCAGTGATCGCCTAGCGGGAGCTTATAATGAGCAGTTCTAC. Its translation is CATSDRLAGAYNEQFY.

The V and J genes are TRBV5-1 and TRBJ1-4; maybe TRBD1 (5 bases). Trimming left V 7 bases short and J 3 bases short, with 13 bases between. Germline CDR1 SGHRS, CDR2 YFSETQ. The CDR3 has 14 residues. CDR3 loop: CASGFGGPNEKLFF. In DNA, the CDR3 is TGCGCCAGCGGATTCGGGGGACCTAATGAAAAACTGTTTTTT.

At least ten counts were recorded for this clonotype. The gene calls are TRBV24-1 and TRBJ2-1; D uncertain. Trimming stripped 4 bases from V and 9 bases from J, with 15 bases between. Per the germline V gene, CDR1 is KGHDR and CDR2 is SFDVKD. CDR3 length: 14 amino acids. CDR3 in DNA: TGTGCCACCAGTGACCCACCCCGGGCCGCTGAGCAGTTCTTC. Its protein product is CATSDPPRAAEQFF.

This clonotype was detected ten times or more. Here the CDR3 reads CSVYQQGSAEQYV. The CDR3 nucleotides read TGCAGCGTTTATCAACAGGGTTCGGCCGAGCAGTACGTC. The V call is TRBV29-1, the J call TRBJ2-7; maybe TRBD1 (6 bases). Per germline, CDR1 SQVTM and CDR2 ANQGSEA. With 5 bases removed from V and 6 bases from J, the gap between germline ends came to 17 bases. This CDR3 is built from 13 residues.

This chain connects TRBV12-3 or TRBV12-4 to TRBJ2-3; 9 bases fit TRBD1. The CDR3 totals 14 residues. The trim removed 9 bases at V and 1 base at J, leaving 5 bases unmatched. The CDR3 region is CASLQGAGTDTQYF. The CDR3 DNA follows: TGTGCCAGTCTACAGGGGGCTGGCACAGATACGCAGTATTTT.

The V gene is TRBV4-2, the J gene TRBJ2-2; 13 bases map to TRBD2. The CDR3 runs 17 residues. From germline, CDR1 is LGHNA and CDR2 YNFKEQ. After removal of 3 bases from V and 3 bases from J, the junction contained 4 bases not matched to a gene. In DNA, the CDR3 is TGTGCCAGCAGCCAGAGGGGGACTAGCGGGGACACCGGGGAGCTGTTTTTT. It specifies CASSQRGTSGDTGELFF.

The rearrangement links TRBV5-1 to TRBJ1-1; D unresolved. CDR3 length: 14 residues. Germline lookup yields CDR1 SGHRS and CDR2 YFSETQ. Trimming pared 2 bases from V and 4 bases from J, leaving 12 bases between. The CDR3: CASSFRTEATEAFF. The CDR3 region has the DNA TGCGCCAGCAGCTTCCGGACGGAAGCCACTGAAGCTTTCTTT.

This clonotype was picked up a small number of times. The CDR3 DNA reads TGTGCCAGCAGCTTAAGCCAAGGGGTCTACAATGAGCAGTTCTTC. Its translation is CASSLSQGVYNEQFF. The chain employs TRBV7-7 and TRBJ2-1; tentative D call: TRBD1 (5 bases). Germline CDR1 and CDR2: SSHAT and FNYEAQ (reference sequence). The length of the CDR3 is 15 residues. V was trimmed by 2 bases and J by 3 bases, leaving 11 bases between them.

The chain recombines TRBV5-1 with TRBJ2-1; D is possibly TRBD2 (6 bases). V gave up 4 bases and J gave up 7 bases, with 12 bases separating them. CDR3 size: 13 residues. Germline lookup yields CDR1 SGHRS and CDR2 YFSETQ. Here the CDR3 DNA reads TGCGCCAGCAGCGCGACTAGTTTGAATGAGCAGTTCTTC. Amino acid sequence: CASSATSLNEQFF.

This clonotype was counted only a few times. V is TRBV9 and J is TRBJ2-4; 8 bases are a match to TRBD2. J lost 8 bases, V lost 5 bases, and 12 bases had no gene match. CDR3 size: 15 residues. CDR1 is SGDLS, CDR2 YYNGEE, per germline. The DNA for the CDR3 is TGTGCCAGCAGTCCCAGCGGGAGTGGGGGATACATTCAGTACTTC. Protein product: CASSPSGSGGYIQYF.

This clonotype was observed a few times. This rearrangement joins TRBV4-2 to TRBJ2-3; D is unclear. Germline CDR1 and CDR2: LGHNA and YNFKEQ. Deletions cut 4 bases from V and 5 bases from J, with 16 bases between. The CDR3 length is 15 residues. DNA for the CDR3: TGTGCCAGCAGCCGAACTTGGAGCTTACGAGATACGCAGTATTTT. Protein product: CASSRTWSLRDTQYF.

This clonotype was found a few times. This rearrangement joins TRBV5-1 to TRBJ1-1, with 7 positions matching TRBD1. The V segment lost 0 bases and the J segment 5 bases; nucleotides outside the gene matches: 10. This CDR3 contains 16 residues. The V gene's germline CDR1 is SGHRS and CDR2 YFSETQ. CDR3 region: CASSLGQGIGATEAFF. The CDR3 coding sequence is TGCGCCAGCAGCTTGGGACAGGGAATCGGGGCAACTGAAGCTTTCTTT.